The TCR delta chain under discussion was sequenced for a study of in vitro expanded adult blood gammadelta T cells (TCRdb year 2020). In terms of the full investigation: Sort purities ranging from 85% to 95% to 100% Vgamma9Vdelta2 cells among T cells were obtained. The study compared the TCR repertoire of Vgamma9Vdelta2 T cells expanded in vitro with a mistletoe-extract drug against those expanded with HMBPP or zoledronate. Cells from each donor were stimulated separately with HMBPP, zoledronate or AbnobaViscum P, and the TRG and TRD CDR3 repertoires were sequenced for each condition. A few subjects were included in the TCR repertoire analysis. Broader findings and caveats from the paper: Most of the top TRGV9 CDR3 clonotypes were public, as they were shared across donors and across all three stimulation conditions. Each donor had a private TRDV2 repertoire shared between treatments, and in multidimensional scaling the TRD repertoires clustered by subject rather than by stimulant. CDR3 length, diversity and J usage of AbnobaViscum P-expanded Vgamma9Vdelta2 repertoires were found to be similar to those of HMBPP- and zoledronate-expanded repertoires, which suggested a polyclonal response. Every repertoire came from in vitro expanded cultures of healthy donor cells rather than from mistletoe-treated patients.

Taken with the paper, the label for treatment or condition translates to: microbial phosphoantigen (E)-4-hydroxy-3-methyl-but-2-enyl pyrophosphate, about 10 nM. Live CD3+ TCRgammadelta+ Vgamma9+ Vdelta2+ T cells were FACS-sorted on a FACS Aria III after expansion. PBMC were exposed to about 10 nM HMBPP for one day and then washed three times before expansion. Cultures were expanded over approximately 14 days, and IL-2 was replenished every 3 to 4 days. Following the one-day stimulant pulse, cells were washed three times and were subsequently cultured in medium containing around 100 U/mL IL-2. Before culture, peripheral blood mononuclear cells were isolated by Lymphoprep gradient centrifugation and were cryopreserved in liquid nitrogen. The receptor library was made with 5' RACE. RNA was extracted from about 10,000 sorted cells per sample using the RNeasy Micro Kit. Libraries were built by template-switch reverse transcription followed by PCR amplification of the CDR3gamma and CDR3delta regions. Sequencing of the amplicons was done on an Illumina MiSeq with the V2 300 kit, which yielded 150 bp paired-end reads. As for the authors' bioinformatics: Read quality was checked with FastQC version 0.11.8. Reads were aligned to GenBank TRG or TRD reference genes with MiXCR version 3.0.3 to construct CDR3 sequences. Default MiXCR parameters were applied, except that 3 rather than 5 consecutive nucleotides were used for TRDD assembly. Repertoire analyses, including normalized Shannon-Wiener diversity, clonotype tracking and multidimensional scaling, were performed with VDJtools version 1.2.1 under default settings. CDR3 sequences that were out of frame or contained stop codons were removed from analysis. TCRdb reprocessed the public reads with the caller CATT; rows with the same DNA were merged afterwards. For this entry, the V and J calls and clone size follow TCRdb and not the study's own pipeline. The sample contains around 700 delta-chain clones, 40% to 60% of them found a single time. The top ten hold less than 25% of the sample.

By share, this clone ranks as large (0.1 to 1%). Its antigen is not yet known. The record has no base qualities; no much larger clone is one base away. Other DNA sequences in the sample encode the same CDR3. Ends trimmed: V by 3 bases, J by 0 bases; bases unmatched to a gene: 15. There are 20 amino acids in the CDR3, from cysteine to phenylalanine inclusive. Only CDR3 DNA remains: 60 bases, in frame from the first base. CDR1 and CDR2, per the germline V gene, are GEAIGNYY and EKD. The clonotype was recovered from an adult in good health. The sequences come from gamma-delta T cells from peripheral blood expanded in culture, collected from an in vitro culture stimulated with HMBPP. The chain uses TRDV2 and TRDJ1, with 13 bases aligning to TRDD3. The DNA sequence is given as TGTGCCTGTGACCCAATCCGGGGACTGGGGGATACGGAGTACACCGATAAACTCATCTTT. It translates as CACDPIRGLGDTEYTDKLIF.